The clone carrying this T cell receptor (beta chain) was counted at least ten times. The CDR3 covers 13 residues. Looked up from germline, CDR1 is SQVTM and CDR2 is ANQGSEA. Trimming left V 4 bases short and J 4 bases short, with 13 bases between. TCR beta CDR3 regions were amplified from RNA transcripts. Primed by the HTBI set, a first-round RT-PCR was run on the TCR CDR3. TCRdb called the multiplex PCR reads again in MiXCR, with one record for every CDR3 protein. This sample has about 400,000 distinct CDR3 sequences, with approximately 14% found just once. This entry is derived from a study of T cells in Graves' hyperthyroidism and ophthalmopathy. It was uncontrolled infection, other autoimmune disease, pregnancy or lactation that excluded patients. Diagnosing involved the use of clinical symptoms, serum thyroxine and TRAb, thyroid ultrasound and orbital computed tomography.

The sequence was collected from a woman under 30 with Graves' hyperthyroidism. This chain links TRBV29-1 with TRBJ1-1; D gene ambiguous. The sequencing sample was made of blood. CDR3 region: CSVVADRGTEAFF. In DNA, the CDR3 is TGCAGCGTTGTCGCCGACCGGGGCACTGAAGCTTTCTTT.